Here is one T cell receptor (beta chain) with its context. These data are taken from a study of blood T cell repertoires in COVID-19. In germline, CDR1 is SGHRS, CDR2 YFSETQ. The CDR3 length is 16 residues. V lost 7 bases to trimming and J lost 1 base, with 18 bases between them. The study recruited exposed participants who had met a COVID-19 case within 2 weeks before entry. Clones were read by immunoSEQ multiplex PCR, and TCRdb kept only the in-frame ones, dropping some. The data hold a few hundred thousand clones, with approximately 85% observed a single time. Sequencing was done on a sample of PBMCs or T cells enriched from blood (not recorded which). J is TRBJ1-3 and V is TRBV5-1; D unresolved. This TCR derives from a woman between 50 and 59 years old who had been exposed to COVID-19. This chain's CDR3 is CASSRASPSSGNTIYF. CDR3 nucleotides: TGCGCCAGCTCGCGGGCCTCGCCTTCATCTGGAAACACCATATATTTT.